The T cell receptor beta chain under discussion was sequenced for a study of blood T cell repertoires in COVID-19. Study as a whole: Italy, Spain and the United States were the sources of the convalescent and acute COVID-19 samples. T cells, B-cell-depleted T cells, or PBMCs supplied cDNA or gDNA.

In the authors' methods: Using reference gene primer amplification, nucleated cell counts were estimated. Data came from immunoSEQ multiplex PCR; TCRdb stores just in-frame clones and leaves some out. The V and J calls and clone size come from that table; D and trimming were worked out from the DNA. Of roughly 160,000 clones listed, more than 70% are singletons. Trimming cost V 5 bases and J 0 bases; bases outside gene matches: 4. The CDR3 is made up of 15 amino acids. The V gene's germline CDR1 is LNHDA and CDR2 SQIVND (reference sequence). This clonotype originated in a middle-aged man with active or convalescent COVID-19. The specimen was peripheral blood. The rearrangement joins TRBV19 to TRBJ1-1, with 9 bases lining up with TRBD1. The CDR3: CASSFRDRVNTEAFF. The CDR3 region has the DNA TGTGCCAGTAGTTTCCGGGACAGGGTGAACACTGAAGCTTTCTTT.